The rows below give T cell receptor beta chains drawn from one sample of a study of neurological immune-mediated disorders. MiXCR, applied by TCRdb to the 5' RACE reads, yields one record per CDR3 protein. This sample has tens of thousands of distinct CDR3 sequences, with 11% found just once. Sequencing input: PBMCs. The receptor source for this set is a man in his fifties or sixties with HTLV-1-associated myelopathy (HAM/TSP). The CDR3 runs from the conserved cysteine through the conserved F or W. The order of the fields is J gene, CDR3 length, V gene, CDR3 protein.

j_call: TRBJ1-3; cdr3_length: 16; v_call: TRBV14; cdr3_aa: CASSSPGQGFRNTIYF
j_call: TRBJ2-5; cdr3_length: 14; v_call: TRBV7-2; cdr3_aa: CASSSTAIQETQYF
j_call: TRBJ2-3; cdr3_length: 13; v_call: TRBV5-1; cdr3_aa: CASSYSSTDTQYF
j_call: TRBJ1-5; cdr3_length: 13; v_call: TRBV27; cdr3_aa: CASGRYSNQPQHF
j_call: TRBJ2-3; cdr3_length: 19; v_call: TRBV13; cdr3_aa: CASSLNPGLAGGSADTQYF
j_call: TRBJ1-4; cdr3_length: 16; v_call: TRBV5-1; cdr3_aa: CASSLAGNRFNEKLFF
j_call: TRBJ2-7; cdr3_length: 18; v_call: TRBV3-1; cdr3_aa: CASSQVPTSRRNPYEQYF
j_call: TRBJ1-2; cdr3_length: 16; v_call: TRBV12-3/TRBV12-4; cdr3_aa: CASSSARTGPVYGYTF
j_call: TRBJ2-4; cdr3_length: 14; v_call: TRBV2; cdr3_aa: CATQGGAIRNIQYF
j_call: TRBJ2-1; cdr3_length: 17; v_call: TRBV5-1; cdr3_aa: CASSLEGVGLSYNEQFF
j_call: TRBJ1-1; cdr3_length: 12; v_call: TRBV12-3/TRBV12-4; cdr3_aa: CASSPCGGEAFF
j_call: TRBJ1-4; cdr3_length: 15; v_call: TRBV4-1; cdr3_aa: CASSQEGYADEKLFF
j_call: TRBJ2-5; cdr3_length: 17; v_call: TRBV20-1; cdr3_aa: CSASASASGRHQETQYF
j_call: TRBJ2-7; cdr3_length: 14; v_call: TRBV15; cdr3_aa: CATSRETQRGEQYF
j_call: TRBJ2-2; cdr3_length: 16; v_call: TRBV12-3/TRBV12-4; cdr3_aa: CASSDRLAGVSGELFF
j_call: TRBJ2-2; cdr3_length: 18; v_call: TRBV10-1; cdr3_aa: CASSESIGTSGRSGELFF
j_call: TRBJ2-1; cdr3_length: 9; v_call: TRBV29-1; cdr3_aa: CSVEGGQFF
j_call: TRBJ2-2; cdr3_length: 18; v_call: TRBV21-1; cdr3_aa: CASSICYWTSGYTGELFF
j_call: TRBJ1-5; cdr3_length: 13; v_call: TRBV29-1; cdr3_aa: CSVEEGQNQPQHF
j_call: TRBJ1-6; cdr3_length: 14; v_call: TRBV9; cdr3_aa: CASSSDRAESPLHF
j_call: TRBJ2-2; cdr3_length: 14; v_call: TRBV6-5; cdr3_aa: CASSYAGETGELFF
j_call: TRBJ2-6; cdr3_length: 18; v_call: TRBV5-1; cdr3_aa: CASSPSGFPSSGANVLTF
j_call: TRBJ2-2; cdr3_length: 16; v_call: TRBV5-5; cdr3_aa: CASRGGTGLRSPGLFF
j_call: TRBJ1-1; cdr3_length: 15; v_call: TRBV9; cdr3_aa: CASSVRGDMNTEAFF
j_call: TRBJ2-3; cdr3_length: 16; v_call: TRBV12-3/TRBV12-4; cdr3_aa: CASSLIQREGRDTQYF
j_call: TRBJ2-7; cdr3_length: 13; v_call: TRBV3-1; cdr3_aa: CASSRTGGYEQYF
j_call: TRBJ2-5; cdr3_length: 17; v_call: TRBV5-1; cdr3_aa: CASSLVRREPRQETQYF
j_call: TRBJ1-1; cdr3_length: 15; v_call: TRBV7-8; cdr3_aa: CASSPPGGRGTEAFF
j_call: TRBJ1-5; cdr3_length: 15; v_call: TRBV5-1; cdr3_aa: CASSPTGINNQPQHF
j_call: TRBJ2-1; cdr3_length: 17; v_call: TRBV20-1; cdr3_aa: CSARVRPGLAGGHEQFF
j_call: TRBJ2-1; cdr3_length: 14; v_call: TRBV27; cdr3_aa: CASSFGTRPGEQFF
j_call: TRBJ1-2; cdr3_length: 14; v_call: TRBV2; cdr3_aa: CASSDPDSNYGYTF
j_call: TRBJ1-5; cdr3_length: 17; v_call: TRBV7-8; cdr3_aa: CASSLGLSAAPDQPQHF
j_call: TRBJ2-7; cdr3_length: 14; v_call: TRBV20-1; cdr3_aa: CSARATSGMLEQYF
j_call: TRBJ2-1; cdr3_length: 17; v_call: TRBV6-2/TRBV6-3; cdr3_aa: CASSYPLGGRVYNEQFF
j_call: TRBJ2-2; cdr3_length: 17; v_call: TRBV20-1; cdr3_aa: CSAIASGRARWTGELFF
j_call: TRBJ2-7; cdr3_length: 16; v_call: TRBV4-1; cdr3_aa: CASSQDSGRITYEQYF
j_call: TRBJ2-7; cdr3_length: 12; v_call: TRBV20-1; cdr3_aa: CSAREEGYEQYF
j_call: TRBJ1-1; cdr3_length: 14; v_call: TRBV7-2; cdr3_aa: CASSLNSGGTEAFF